This TCR beta chain came from a study of blood T cell repertoires in COVID-19. Study context: PBMCs, B-cell-depleted T cells, or T cells provided the cDNA or gDNA that made up the material.

In the study's own analysis: For nucleated cells, counts were estimated from reference gene primer amplification. The protocol was immunoSEQ multiplex PCR, while the TCRdb copy is restricted to in-frame clones and leaves out a portion. V, J and clone size were drawn from that table, and D and trimming were deduced from the DNA. This table has some 230,000 clones, roughly 85% appearing once. This receptor was obtained from a man aged 50 to 59 who had recovered from COVID-19. The sample comprised peripheral blood.

CDR3 DNA: TGTGCCAGCGTTTCAGTGAGCAATCAGCCCCAGCATTTT. This codes for CASVSVSNQPQHF. The rearrangement uses TRBV28 and TRBJ1-5; no reliable D call. CDR1 MDHEN and CDR2 SYDVKM come from the germline V gene. V was shortened by 8 bases and J by 1 base, with 9 bases between the two germline ends. This CDR3 is built from 13 residues.